Listed below are T cell receptor beta chains from one sample, sequenced in a study of blood T cell repertoires in COVID-19. Profiling relied on immunoSEQ multiplex PCR, and the TCRdb table lists in-frame clones only, not all of them. The sample yields 250,000 to 300,000 clones, roughly 90% seen once. The material sequenced was peripheral blood. These receptor sequences come from a woman aged 60 to 75 with acute or convalescent COVID-19. CDR3s include the opening cysteine and the closing phenylalanine or tryptophan. Size is omitted from some rows. Given values are once, few, many or a class for expanded clones.

>.|TRBJ2-1|TRBV7-2
CASSLWRSSSYNEQFF
>once|TRBJ2-7|TRBV10-3
CAISEQLAEVSYEQYF
>once|TRBJ1-2|TRBV2
CASTATGDGYTF
>.|TRBJ1-5|TRBV19
CASSIGQGRGYSNQPQHF
>.|TRBJ2-2|TRBV28
CASSFPGTGEAGELFF
>.|TRBJ2-1|TRBV7-3
CASSKAGTTYNEQFF
>.|TRBJ2-2|TRBV30
CAWSVGLAGGVGELFF
>once|TRBJ2-3|TRBV5-4
CASSPGGGRSTDTQYF
>.|TRBJ2-1|TRBV4-2
CASSPLRASGGGEQFF
>.|TRBJ2-7|TRBV2
CARSGTSSYEQYF
>.|TRBJ2-5|TRBV6-5
CASRGEAQETQYF
>.|TRBJ2-3|TRBV11-1
CASSKSRLGTDTQYF
>.|TRBJ1-3|TRBV5-1
CASSMAAGGSGNTIYF
>once|TRBJ2-1|TRBV28
CASKKTSGSYNEQFF
>.|TRBJ2-3|TRBV19
CASTGQAGTDTQYF
>.|TRBJ1-2|TRBV12-3/TRBV12-4
CASSLGQRYGYTF
>.|TRBJ2-6|TRBV7-3
CASSALAASSGANVLTF
>.|TRBJ1-2|TRBV28
CASRAGQGWQDGYTF
>.|TRBJ1-5|TRBV6-2/TRBV6-3
CASSYLFRTGYGQPQHF
>.|TRBJ2-5|TRBV7-6
CASSVYGLAEQETQYF
>.|TRBJ2-5|TRBV5-1
CASSFGARRGYQETQYF
>.|TRBJ2-6|TRBV5-1
CASSFRPGQGAEGANVLTF
>.|TRBJ1-6|TRBV19
CAGVMVWQGDWSYNSPLHF
>.|TRBJ2-1|TRBV6-2/TRBV6-3
CASSFPGQGLF
>.|TRBJ1-3|TRBV9
CASSVAWEQGEGNTIYF
>.|TRBJ2-2|TRBV7-6
CASEGNHRDGYTGELFF
>.|TRBJ2-1|TRBV5-4
CASSSDRVPDNEQFF
>.|TRBJ2-6|TRBV19
CASSTTGSGGANVLTF
>.|TRBJ1-6|TRBV5-1
CASSSTGENSPLHF
>.|TRBJ1-6|TRBV3-1/TRBV3-2
CASSRGTEYNSPLHF
>.|TRBJ2-5|TRBV6-2/TRBV6-3
CASSYDEGAETQYF
>once|TRBJ2-5|TRBV5-3
CARSWAAGRQETQYF
>.|TRBJ1-1|TRBV7-8
CASSFTSYTEAFF
>.|TRBJ2-5|TRBV7-3
CASSLNGRVQETQYF
>once|TRBJ2-5|TRBV18
CASSRDRATTQYF
>.|TRBJ1-1|TRBV27
CASSPNIRGYTEAFF
>.|TRBJ2-2|TRBV6-5
CASSPKTSGGELFF
>.|TRBJ1-2|TRBV2
CASSVDTNYGYTF
>.|TRBJ1-2|TRBV6-2/TRBV6-3
CASSFKDIHGYTF
>once|TRBJ2-7|TRBV29-1
CSVIGQGAYEQYF
>.|TRBJ2-1|TRBV9
CASNLAGGYNEQFF
>.|TRBJ2-1|TRBV7-2
CASSPPGRGRNEQFF
>few|TRBJ1-2|TRBV5-4
CASSGTGFIYGYTF
>.|TRBJ1-2|TRBV3-1/TRBV3-2
CASSQDGSSGYTF
>.|TRBJ2-7|TRBV6-6
CASRGGQASVEQYF
>.|TRBJ2-7|TRBV9
CASSVAGSPTEQYF
>.|TRBJ1-1|TRBV14
CASSQENRMNTEAFF
>.|TRBJ1-2|TRBV5-6
CASSLALDRGYGYTF
>.|TRBJ1-2|TRBV29-1
CSVEPPQGVFYGYTF
>.|TRBJ2-6|TRBV19
CASRDRAGANVLTF
>.|TRBJ1-4|TRBV5-6
CASSYLDRGRVSEKLFF
>.|TRBJ1-2|TRBV18
CASSPGGDSYGYTF
>.|TRBJ1-1|TRBV7-8
CASSLRGGTEAFF
>.|TRBJ2-7|TRBV6-5
CASSYSGQVTYEQYF
>once|TRBJ1-5|TRBV13
CASSKDRAGPQPQHF
>.|TRBJ2-2|TRBV6-6
CATREGGNTGELFF
>.|TRBJ1-4|TRBV7-8
CASSPRWGQGNEKLFF
>.|TRBJ1-3|TRBV5-4
CASSPDGKSGNTIYF